Listed below are T cell receptor beta chains from one sample, sequenced in a study of shared clonotypes between healthy human individuals. This table comes from immunoSEQ multiplex PCR, and its TCRdb copy is limited to in-frame clones, with some not included. This sample has under 750,000 clones, with over 55% found just once. Material for sequencing was memory CD4+ T cells sorted from blood. These receptors were collected from a woman under 40 in good health. The CDR3 runs from the conserved cysteine through the conserved F or W. The order of the fields is clone size, V gene, D gene, CDR3 length, J gene, CDR3 DNA, CDR3 protein. D genes are given only for firm matches. Size values are once, few and many counts, or a class for expanded clones, and some rows have none.

abundance: .; v_gene: TRBV7-9; d_gene: TRBD2; len: 15; j_gene: TRBJ2-5; CDR3nt: TGTGCCAGCAGCTGGACTAGCGGAACCCAAGAGACCCAGTACTTC; CDR3aa: CASSWTSGTQETQYF
abundance: .; v_gene: TRBV9; d_gene: TRBD1; len: 15; j_gene: TRBJ2-1; CDR3nt: TGTGCCAGCAGCCAAACAGGGGGATCCTACAATGAGCAGTTCTTC; CDR3aa: CASSQTGGSYNEQFF
abundance: .; v_gene: TRBV6-6; d_gene: TRBD1; len: 13; j_gene: TRBJ2-2; CDR3nt: TGTGCCAGCAGTTTGACAGGGGCCGGGGAGCTGTTTTTT; CDR3aa: CASSLTGAGELFF
abundance: .; v_gene: TRBV7-2; d_gene: TRBD2; len: 16; j_gene: TRBJ2-5; CDR3nt: TGTGCCAGCAGCTTAGGCGGACTAGCGGGAGTGGAGACCCAGTACTTC; CDR3aa: CASSLGGLAGVETQYF
abundance: .; v_gene: TRBV5-4; d_gene: TRBD2; len: 15; j_gene: TRBJ2-7; CDR3nt: TGTGCCAGCAGCTTCGGACTAGCGGCGACCTACGAGCAGTACTTC; CDR3aa: CASSFGLAATYEQYF
abundance: .; v_gene: TRBV5-4; d_gene: .; len: 14; j_gene: TRBJ1-2; CDR3nt: TGTGCCAGCAGCTCCCCTAATAGACAGCAAGGCTACACCTTC; CDR3aa: CASSSPNRQQGYTF
abundance: .; v_gene: TRBV27; d_gene: .; len: 15; j_gene: TRBJ1-5; CDR3nt: TGTGCCAGCAGTCGGTCCGGGTTAGGCAATCAGCCCCAGCATTTT; CDR3aa: CASSRSGLGNQPQHF
abundance: once; v_gene: TRBV5-4; d_gene: TRBD2; len: 15; j_gene: TRBJ2-1; CDR3nt: TGTGCCAGCAGCTCTACTAGCGGGAGTAGGGATGAGCAGTTCTTC; CDR3aa: CASSSTSGSRDEQFF
abundance: .; v_gene: TRBV18; d_gene: TRBD1; len: 14; j_gene: TRBJ1-2; CDR3nt: TGTGCCAGCTCAAATGACAGGGCAAACTATGGCTACACCTTC; CDR3aa: CASSNDRANYGYTF
abundance: .; v_gene: TRBV19; d_gene: TRBD1; len: 15; j_gene: TRBJ2-5; CDR3nt: TGTGCCAGTAGTCAGACGCACAGGGGGGTTATGGCCCAGTACTTC; CDR3aa: CASSQTHRGVMAQYF
abundance: .; v_gene: TRBV25-1; d_gene: .; len: 17; j_gene: TRBJ2-3; CDR3nt: TGTGCCAGCAGTGAGAAAGCCCAGGCGGGACCCACAGATACGCAGTATTTT; CDR3aa: CASSEKAQAGPTDTQYF
abundance: .; v_gene: TRBV2; d_gene: .; len: 12; j_gene: TRBJ1-2; CDR3nt: TGTGCCAGCAGAAAAGCAGTCTATGGCTACACCTTC; CDR3aa: CASRKAVYGYTF
abundance: .; v_gene: TRBV2; d_gene: .; len: 12; j_gene: TRBJ2-7; CDR3nt: TGTGCCAGCAGCGTACAGTCCTACGAGCAGTACTTC; CDR3aa: CASSVQSYEQYF
abundance: .; v_gene: TRBV2; d_gene: TRBD1; len: 12; j_gene: TRBJ2-1; CDR3nt: TGTGCCAGCAGTGCAGGGGGCAATGAGCAGTTCTTC; CDR3aa: CASSAGGNEQFF
abundance: .; v_gene: TRBV5-1; d_gene: .; len: 15; j_gene: TRBJ2-6; CDR3nt: TGCGCCAGCAGCGGCACGGTGGCAGGGGCCAACGTCCTGACTTTC; CDR3aa: CASSGTVAGANVLTF